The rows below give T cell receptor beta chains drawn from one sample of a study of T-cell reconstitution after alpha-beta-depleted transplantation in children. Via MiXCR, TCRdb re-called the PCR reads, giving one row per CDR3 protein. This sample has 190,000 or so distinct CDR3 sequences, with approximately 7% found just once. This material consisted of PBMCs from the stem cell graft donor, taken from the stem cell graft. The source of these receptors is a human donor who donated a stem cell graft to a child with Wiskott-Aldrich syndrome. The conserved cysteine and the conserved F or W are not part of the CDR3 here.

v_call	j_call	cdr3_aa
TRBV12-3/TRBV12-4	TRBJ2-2	ASSFVGDGELF
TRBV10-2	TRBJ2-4	ASSDRGLAKNIQY
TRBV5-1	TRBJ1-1	ASSLGRYPTEAF
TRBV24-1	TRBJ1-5	ATADSNQPQH
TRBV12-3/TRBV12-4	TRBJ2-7	ASSLGSGATAQY
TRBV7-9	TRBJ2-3	ASSGYRRTGAPDTQY
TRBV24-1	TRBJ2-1	ATSERDRTYNEQF
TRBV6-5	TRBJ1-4	ASSTGTGFGEKLF
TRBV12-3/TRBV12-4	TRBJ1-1	ASSQRGGYTEAF
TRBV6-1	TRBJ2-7	ASSEAVPDYEQY
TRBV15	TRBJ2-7	ATSSERNRGTSSYEQY
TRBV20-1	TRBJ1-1	SARKQGSTRGEAF
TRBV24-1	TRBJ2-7	ATSDSGTTYEQY
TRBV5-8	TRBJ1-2	ASRRRDRRYGYT
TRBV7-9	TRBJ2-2	ASSITGDTGELF
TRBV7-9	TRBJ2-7	ASSSSYRYEQY
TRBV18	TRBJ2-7	ASSPRQGMGEQY
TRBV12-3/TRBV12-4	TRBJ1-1	ASKGQKNTEAF
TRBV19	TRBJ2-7	ASSGDSSNEQY
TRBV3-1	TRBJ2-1	ASSRLDNEQF
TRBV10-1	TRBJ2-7	ASSAIRTGHSYEQY
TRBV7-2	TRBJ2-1	ASSPILAPGAEQF
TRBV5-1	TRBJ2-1	ASSSPMADEQF
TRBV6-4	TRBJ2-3	ASSEEAGDTDTQY
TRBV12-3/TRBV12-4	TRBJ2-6	ASSWDSGANVLT
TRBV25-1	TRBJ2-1	ASRPVWNEQF
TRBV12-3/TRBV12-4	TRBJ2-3	ASSLQGADTQY
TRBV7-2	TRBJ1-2	ASSLRWTESGYT
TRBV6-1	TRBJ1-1	ASSLSAALGNTEAF
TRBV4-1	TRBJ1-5	ASSQVGGGDSNQPQH
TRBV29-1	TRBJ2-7	SVVGRDPFEQY
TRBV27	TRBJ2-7	ASTLQGDSYEQY
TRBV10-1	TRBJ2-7	ASSGGMGTSEQY
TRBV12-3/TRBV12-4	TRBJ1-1	ASRGRNTEAF
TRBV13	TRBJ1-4	ASSSRQGVEKLF
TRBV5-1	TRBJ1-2	ASSKSGTGDGYT
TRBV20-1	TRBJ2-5	SARDLRTSGGQETQY
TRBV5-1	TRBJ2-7	ASSLVGTGTYEQY
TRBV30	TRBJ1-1	AWDENTEAF
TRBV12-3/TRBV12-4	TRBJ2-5	ASSLSSREGTQY
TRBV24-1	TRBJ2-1	ATSDRTSGSPEQF
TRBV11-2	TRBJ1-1	ASSSPRPGHNPNTEAF
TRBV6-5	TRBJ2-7	ASSYFSGQLAYEQY
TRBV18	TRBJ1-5	ASSPWEGVNQPQH
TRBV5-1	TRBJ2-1	ASLPRGSSDEQF
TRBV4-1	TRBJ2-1	ASSQDPSGDDNEQF
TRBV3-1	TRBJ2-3	ASSFKDRPQGTDTQY
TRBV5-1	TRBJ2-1	ASSQYDEQF
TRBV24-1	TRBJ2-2	ATSPFSGTGAGELF
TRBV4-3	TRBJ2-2	ASSQDVGRPNTGELF
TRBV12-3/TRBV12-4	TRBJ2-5	ASSLAGTPQETQY
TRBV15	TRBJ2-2	ATSRKTGFGATGELF
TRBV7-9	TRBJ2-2	ASRDRAVTGELF
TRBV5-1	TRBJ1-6	ASSSRSGQANSPLH
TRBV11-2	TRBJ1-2	ASSFDRGHGYT